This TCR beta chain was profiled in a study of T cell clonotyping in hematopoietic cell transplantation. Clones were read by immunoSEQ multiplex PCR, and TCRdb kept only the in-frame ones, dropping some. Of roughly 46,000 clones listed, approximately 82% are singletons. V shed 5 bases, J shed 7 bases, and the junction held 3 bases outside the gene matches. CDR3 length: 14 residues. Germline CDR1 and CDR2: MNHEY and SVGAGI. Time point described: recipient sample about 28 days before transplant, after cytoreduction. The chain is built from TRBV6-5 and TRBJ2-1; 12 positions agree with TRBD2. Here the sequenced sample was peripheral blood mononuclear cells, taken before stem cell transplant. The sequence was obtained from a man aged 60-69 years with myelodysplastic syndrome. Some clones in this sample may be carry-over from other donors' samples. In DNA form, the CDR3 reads TGTGCCAGCAGTCTAGCGGGGGGGCGAAATGAGCAGTTCTTC. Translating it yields CASSLAGGRNEQFF.